Following are 24 T cell receptor beta chains from one sample sequenced in a study of T cells in Graves' hyperthyroidism and ophthalmopathy. Amplification of TCR beta CDR3 regions used RNA as the template. Using the HTBI primer set, a first-round RT-PCR was run on the TCR CDR3. From the multiplex PCR reads, TCRdb called clonotypes with MiXCR, one entry per CDR3 protein. The table has roughly 300,000 distinct CDR3 sequences, roughly a fifth seen once; the top ten hold around 48%. The sample comprised blood. The origin of the receptors is a woman aged 45-59 years with Graves' hyperthyroidism.

In this sample, this clonotype turned up a few times. The chain carries TRBV5-1 and TRBJ1-3; D might be TRBD1 (5 bases). The CDR3 is made up of 16 amino acids. Germline CDR1 and CDR2: SGHRS and YFSETQ. The V end was cut by 4 bases, the J end by 0 bases, with 14 bases between. CDR3 in amino acids: CASSPGTTHSGNTIYF. Written as DNA, the CDR3 is TGCGCCAGCAGCCCCGGGACTACTCACTCTGGAAACACCATATATTTT.

On this clonotype: This sequence may be a read error, since a much larger clone differs from it by one base. The chain carries TRBV28 and TRBJ1-1; 8 positions agree with TRBD1. Per the germline V gene, CDR1 is MDHEN and CDR2 is SYDVKM. This CDR3 region has 12 residues. CDR3 bases: TGTGCCAGCGAATCAGGGGGCACTGCAGCTTTCTTT. Translating gives CASESGGTAAFF.

This clonotype occurred a few times. This sequence joins TRBV6-1 and TRBJ1-6; D is undetermined. The V and J ends lost 5 bases and 0 bases respectively, with 8 bases between them. The CDR3 loop spans 15 amino acids. Germline loops: CDR1 MNHNS, CDR2 SASEGT. CDR3 DNA: TGTGCCAGCAGTCCACGGAGCTCCTATAATTCACCCCTCCACTTT. The encoded protein is CASSPRSSYNSPLHF.

The CDR3 loop is CASRNSEYMNTEAFF. CDR3 DNA: TGTGCCAGCAGAAACAGTGAATATATGAACACTGAAGCTTTCTTT. The chain links TRBV12-3 or TRBV12-4 to TRBJ1-1; D is unclear. The CDR3 covers 15 residues. Trimming pared 6 bases from V and 0 bases from J, leaving 14 bases between.

V usage is TRBV7-3 and J usage is TRBJ1-6; no clear D gene. V lost 5 bases and J lost 7, with 9 bases in between. CDR1 is SGHTA and CDR2 is FQGTGA in the germline V gene. The CDR3 loop spans 13 amino acids. The CDR3 is CASSQVPNSPLHF. As DNA, the CDR3 is TGTGCCAGCAGCCAGGTTCCCAATTCACCCCTCCACTTT.

The DNA for the CDR3 is TGTGCCAGCAGGGCCGGGACGGAGATGTTCACCGGGGAGCTGTTTTTT. Protein: CASRAGTEMFTGELFF. V is TRBV5-5 and J is TRBJ2-2; D is tentatively TRBD1 or TRBD2 (5 bases each). The CDR3 contains 16 residues. CDR1 and CDR2 from the germline V gene are SGHKS and YYEKEE (reference sequence). Trimming stripped 5 bases from V and 4 bases from J, with 18 bases between.

The chain joins TRBV11-2 to TRBJ2-5; D is perhaps TRBD1 or TRBD2 (6 bases each). Germline V gives CDR1 SGHAT, CDR2 FQNNGV. Trimming took off 0 bases at V and 5 bases at J, with 13 bases between the two ends. This CDR3 contains 15 residues. Here the CDR3 reads CASSLDYGGPETQYF. The CDR3 DNA follows: TGTGCCAGCAGCTTAGATTATGGGGGGCCGGAGACCCAGTACTTC.

This clonotype has a count of ten or more. V usage is TRBV7-8 and J usage is TRBJ2-5; 7 nucleotides align to TRBD2. The CDR3 runs 13 residues. The J segment lost 3 bases and the V segment lost 7 bases, leaving 5 bases of the junction unmatched. Germline V gives CDR1 SGHVS, CDR2 FQNEAQ. The CDR3, as DNA: TGTGCCAGCACTGGAAGCGGGAAAGAGACCCAGTACTTC. Translating gives CASTGSGKETQYF.

In its sample, this clonotype was seen many times. The V and J genes are TRBV29-1 and TRBJ2-1, with 11 bases identical to TRBD1. This CDR3 comprises 14 residues. Germline lookup yields CDR1 SQVTM and CDR2 ANQGSEA. V lost 5 bases, J lost 5 bases, and 5 bases stayed unmatched. CDR3 amino acids: CSVSRTGGHNEQFF. CDR3 nucleotides: TGCAGCGTTTCAAGGACAGGGGGCCACAATGAGCAGTTCTTC.

The chain recombines TRBV7-6 with TRBJ2-5; TRBD2 aligns across 9 bases. Germline-derived CDR1 and CDR2 are SGHVS and FNYEAQ. The CDR3 is 16 amino acids. V lost 1 base and J lost 1; bases outside the gene matches: 4. The chain's CDR3 is CASSLGSGGLQETQYF. The CDR3 DNA is TGTGCCAGCAGCTTAGGCAGCGGGGGGCTCCAAGAGACCCAGTACTTC.

This clonotype was seen many times. V gene TRBV30 combines with J gene TRBJ1-2; D is undetermined. This CDR3 is built from 13 residues. V was clipped by 0 bases and J by 5 bases, with 10 bases between them. Germline CDR1 GTSNPN, CDR2 SVGIG (reference sequence). The CDR3 region is CAWSVLGPYGYTF. In nucleotides, the CDR3 is TGTGCCTGGAGTGTACTAGGCCCTTATGGCTACACCTTC.

The chain links TRBV27 to TRBJ2-2; 9 bases fit TRBD1. CDR1 and CDR2 from the germline V gene are MNHEY and SMNVEV (reference sequence). The CDR3 totals 18 residues. Unmatched junction bases numbered 13, after V lost 6 bases and J lost 2 bases. DNA of the CDR3: TGTGCCAGCAGCCGAAGTGGCCGGACAGGGGAAAACACCGGGGAGCTGTTTTTT. It specifies CASSRSGRTGENTGELFF.

This clonotype was observed many times. The chain joins TRBV30 to TRBJ2-2; no firm D call. The CDR3 extends over 10 amino acids. Germline lookup yields CDR1 GTSNPN and CDR2 SVGIG (reference sequence). Trimming removed 5 bases at V and 7 bases at J, with 5 bases between. CDR3 region: CAWEGGELFF. DNA of the CDR3: TGTGCCTGGGAAGGCGGGGAGCTGTTTTTT.

This clonotype came up a few times. V is TRBV6-1 and J is TRBJ2-5, with D unclear. The V end lost 8 bases, the J end lost 5 bases, and 12 bases lay between the germline ends. The germline CDR1 and CDR2 sequences are MNHNS and SASEGT. CDR3 size: 12 residues. CDR3 sequence: CASGRLRETQYF. The CDR3 bases are TGTGCCAGCGGGCGGCTCCGGGAGACCCAGTACTTC.

In this sample, this clonotype turned up many times. V usage is TRBV7-2 and J usage is TRBJ1-5; possibly TRBD1 for D (6 bases). The CDR3 extends over 18 amino acids. Per the germline V gene, CDR1 is SGHTA and CDR2 is FQGNSA. V dropped 0 bases and J dropped 5 bases, with 20 bases sitting between them. CDR3 sequence (DNA): TGTGCCAGCAGCTTAGCGGGGGGGGCGCGCGATCGGGATCAGCCCCAGCATTTT. Its translation: CASSLAGGARDRDQPQHF.

The table lists this clonotype with many counts. The chain couples TRBV20-1 to TRBJ2-7; no definite D call. Germline values: CDR1 DFQATT, CDR2 SNEGSKA (reference sequence). The germline V and J ends were trimmed by 0 bases and 4 bases, with 16 bases remaining between them. There are 15 residues in the CDR3. The DNA for the CDR3 is TGCAGTGCTAGAGATCGCCGGTTGGGCAGGTACGAGCAGTACTTC. Protein: CSARDRRLGRYEQYF.

This clonotype showed up just a few times. This chain links TRBV29-1 with TRBJ2-2; 8 positions match TRBD2. J gave up 5 bases and V 2 bases, and 1 base lay outside the gene matches. Germline loops: CDR1 SQVTM, CDR2 ANQGSEA. The CDR3 is 13 amino acids. The CDR3 coding sequence is TGCAGCGTTGAATTAGCGGGGACCGGGGAGCTGTTTTTT. It specifies CSVELAGTGELFF.

The table lists this clonotype with a few counts. V is TRBV14 and J is TRBJ2-7, with 8 positions matching TRBD1. J was trimmed by 2 bases and V by 2 bases; bases with no gene match: 5. This CDR3 has 15 amino acids. Germline CDR1 and CDR2: SGHDN and FVKESK. CDR3 sequence reads: CASSQRTGPPYEQYF. As DNA, the CDR3 is TGTGCCAGCAGCCAACGGACAGGGCCCCCCTACGAGCAGTACTTC.

The table lists this clonotype with a few counts. The chain's CDR3 is CASSFGGYNEQFF. As DNA, the CDR3 is TGTGCCAGCAGCTTCGGGGGATACAATGAGCAGTTCTTC. The V and J genes are TRBV7-9 and TRBJ2-1; D is perhaps TRBD2 (6 bases). This CDR3 is built from 13 residues. CDR1 and CDR2 from the germline V gene are SEHNR and FQNEAQ (reference sequence). With 3 bases removed from V and 4 bases from J, the gap between germline ends came to 7 bases.

The sample holds many counts of this clonotype. CDR3 loop: CASRGTGNYEQYF. CDR3 in DNA: TGTGCCAGTCGTGGGACAGGGAACTACGAGCAGTACTTC. The chain combines TRBV28 with TRBJ2-7, with 9 bases that match TRBD1. CDR3 length equals 13 residues. Germline values: CDR1 MDHEN, CDR2 SYDVKM. V dropped 9 bases and J dropped 3; count of bases not matched to a gene: 6.

This clonotype came up many times. This chain joins TRBV5-8 and TRBJ2-7, with D possibly called TRBD1 or TRBD2 (5 bases each). Per germline, CDR1 SGHTS and CDR2 YDEGEE. The CDR3 has 16 residues. V lost 2 bases and J lost 2, with 17 bases in between. CDR3 DNA sequence: TGTGCCAGCAGCTTCCGGGGCCGGGACCCAACCTACGAGCAGTACTTC. It codes for CASSFRGRDPTYEQYF.

In this sample, this clonotype turned up a few times. This CDR3 is CASSLVAGSLVGQYF. The CDR3 nucleotides are TGTGCCAGCAGCTTGGTGGCGGGCAGCCTGGTAGGGCAGTACTTC. The rearrangement uses TRBV5-6 and TRBJ2-7, with D possibly being TRBD2 (5 bases). The length of the CDR3 is 15 residues. V lost 0 bases to trimming and J lost 9 bases, with 19 bases between them. Germline CDR1 and CDR2: SGHDT and YYEEEE.

This clonotype was counted ten times or more. The chain is built from TRBV7-8 and TRBJ1-1; D is ambiguous. Trimming pared 0 bases from V and 8 bases from J, leaving 4 bases between. From germline, CDR1 is SGHVS and CDR2 FQNEAQ. There are 11 residues in the CDR3. The CDR3 DNA reads TGTGCCAGCAGCTTAGCACGGGAAGCTTTCTTT. Protein: CASSLAREAFF.

This clonotype was observed at least ten times. The J gene is TRBJ1-5, the V gene TRBV6-1; 7 bases are a match to TRBD1. The germline V gene encodes CDR1 MNHNS and CDR2 SASEGT. The CDR3 spans 15 residues. V lost 5 bases, J lost 3 bases, and 7 bases stayed unmatched. CDR3 region: CASSPSGTDNQPQHF. CDR3 bases: TGTGCCAGCAGTCCCTCCGGGACAGACAATCAGCCCCAGCATTTT.